This note documents a single TCR beta chain sequence. This specimen comes from a study of OX40 agonist ivuxolimab in advanced cancers. Some clones are missing from TCRdb's copy, which holds only in-frame ones; the method was immunoSEQ multiplex PCR. In the table there are more than 50,000 clones, 86% of which are singletons. Germline CDR1 and CDR2: SEHNR and FQNEAQ (reference sequence). The V and J ends lost 3 bases and 0 bases respectively, with 0 bases between them. This CDR3 is built from 12 residues. The sequence came from an adult with an advanced solid tumor such as melanoma, head and neck, liver or kidney cancer. The V call is TRBV7-9, the J call TRBJ1-5, with no clear D. The source material was CD4+ or CD8+ T cells sorted from blood, sampled in a trial of the OX40 agonist ivuxolimab. CDR3 loop: CASSFSNQPQHF. The CDR3 region has the DNA TGTGCCAGCAGCTTTAGCAATCAGCCCCAGCATTTT.